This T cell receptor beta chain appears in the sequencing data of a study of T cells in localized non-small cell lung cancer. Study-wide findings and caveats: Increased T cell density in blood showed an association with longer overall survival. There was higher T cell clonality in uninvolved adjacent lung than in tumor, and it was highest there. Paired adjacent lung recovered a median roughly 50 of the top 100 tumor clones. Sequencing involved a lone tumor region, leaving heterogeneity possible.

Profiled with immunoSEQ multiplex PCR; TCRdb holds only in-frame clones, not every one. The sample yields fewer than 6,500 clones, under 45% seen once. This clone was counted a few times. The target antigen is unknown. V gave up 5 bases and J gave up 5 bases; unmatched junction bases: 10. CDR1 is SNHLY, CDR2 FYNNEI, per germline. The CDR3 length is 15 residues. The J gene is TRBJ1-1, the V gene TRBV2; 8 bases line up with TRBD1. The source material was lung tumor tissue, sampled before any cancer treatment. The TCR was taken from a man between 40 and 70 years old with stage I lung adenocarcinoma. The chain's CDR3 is CASSYMDRAETEAFF. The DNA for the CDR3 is TGTGCCAGCAGTTATATGGACAGGGCGGAAACTGAAGCTTTCTTT.